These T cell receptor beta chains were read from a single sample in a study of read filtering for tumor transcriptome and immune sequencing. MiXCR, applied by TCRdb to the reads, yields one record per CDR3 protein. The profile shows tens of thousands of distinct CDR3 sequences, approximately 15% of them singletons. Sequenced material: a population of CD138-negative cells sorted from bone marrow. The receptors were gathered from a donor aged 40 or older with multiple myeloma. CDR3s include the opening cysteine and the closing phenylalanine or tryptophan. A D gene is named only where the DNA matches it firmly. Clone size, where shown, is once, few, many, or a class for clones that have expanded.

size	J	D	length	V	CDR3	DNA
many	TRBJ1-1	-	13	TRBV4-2	CASSPRTAAEAFF	TGTGCCAGCAGCCCGAGGACGGCCGCTGAAGCTTTCTTT
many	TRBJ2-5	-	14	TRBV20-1	CSAREIREQETQYF	TGCAGTGCTAGAGAAATCAGGGAGCAAGAGACCCAGTACTTC
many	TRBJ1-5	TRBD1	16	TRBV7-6	CASSAGQGLSNQPQHF	TGTGCCAGCAGCGCAGGACAGGGGTTAAGCAATCAGCCCCAGCATTTT
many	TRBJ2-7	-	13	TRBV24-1	CATSSGSRYEQYF	TGTGCCACCAGTAGTGGGAGTCGGTACGAGCAGTACTTC
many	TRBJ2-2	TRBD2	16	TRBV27	CASSLDGRGYTGELFF	TGTGCCAGCAGTCTTGACGGGAGGGGCTACACCGGGGAGCTGTTTTTT
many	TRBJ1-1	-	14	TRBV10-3	CAISERGQNTEAFF	TGTGCCATCAGTGAAAGGGGACAGAACACTGAAGCTTTCTTT
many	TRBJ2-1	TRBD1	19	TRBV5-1	CASSLGTGTLMSKISRQFF	TGCGCCAGCAGTCTCGGGACAGGGACTTTAATGAGCAAGATTTCGAGGCAGTTCTTC
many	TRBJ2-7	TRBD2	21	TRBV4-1	CASSQLLRLAGVRSSSYEQYF	TGCGCCAGCAGCCAACTCCTTAGACTAGCGGGAGTTCGGTCCTCGTCCTACGAGCAGTACTTC
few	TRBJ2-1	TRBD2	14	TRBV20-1	CSAQLAQSYNEQFF	TGCAGTGCTCAACTAGCGCAAAGCTACAATGAGCAGTTCTTC
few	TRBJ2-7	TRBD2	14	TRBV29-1	CSVEDKTSGAGQYF	TGCAGCGTTGAAGATAAGACTAGCGGGGCGGGGCAGTACTTC
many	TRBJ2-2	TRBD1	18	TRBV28	CASSLSHRGSSNTGELFF	TGTGCCAGCAGTTTATCCCACAGGGGTAGCTCGAACACCGGGGAGCTGTTTTTT
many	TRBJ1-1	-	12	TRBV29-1	CSGGKMNTEAFF	TGCAGCGGAGGGAAGATGAACACTGAAGCTTTCTTT
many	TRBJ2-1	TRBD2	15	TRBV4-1	CASSQVGGGNNEQFF	TGCGCCAGCAGCCAAGTAGGCGGGGGTAACAATGAGCAGTTCTTC
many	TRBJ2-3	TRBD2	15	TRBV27	CASRILAELTDTQYF	TGTGCCAGCCGTATACTAGCGGAACTCACAGATACGCAGTATTTT
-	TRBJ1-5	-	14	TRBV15	CATSGGQENQPQHF	TGTGCCACCAGCGGGGGGCAGGAGAATCAGCCCCAGCATTTT
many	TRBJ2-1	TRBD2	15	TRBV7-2	CASSSSAGVFNEQFF	TGTGCCAGCAGCTCCTCGGCGGGAGTGTTCAATGAGCAGTTCTTC
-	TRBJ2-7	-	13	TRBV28	CASRASGGYEQYF	TGTGCCAGCAGGGCGTCCGGAGGTTACGAGCAGTACTTC
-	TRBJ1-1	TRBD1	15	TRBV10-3	CAISERTGGETEAFF	TGTGCCATCAGTGAGAGGACAGGGGGCGAGACTGAAGCTTTCTTT
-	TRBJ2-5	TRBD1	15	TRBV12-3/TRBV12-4	CASSRQGTYQEAQYF	TGTGCCAGCAGCCGACAGGGAACCTACCAAGAGGCCCAGTACTTC
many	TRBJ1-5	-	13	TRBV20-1	CSASPGGNQPQHF	TGCAGTGCTAGCCCCGGCGGCAATCAGCCCCAGCATTTT
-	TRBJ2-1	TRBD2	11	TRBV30	CAWSFWEGQFF	TGTGCCTGGTCTTTTTGGGAGGGCCAGTTCTTC
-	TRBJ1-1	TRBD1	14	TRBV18	CANSPLGQDTEAFF	TGTGCCAACTCACCTCTTGGACAGGACACTGAAGCTTTCTTT
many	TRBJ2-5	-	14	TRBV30	CAWSPLAIQETQYF	TGTGCCTGGAGTCCCCTAGCTATCCAAGAGACCCAGTACTTC
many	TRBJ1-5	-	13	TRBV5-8	CASSLEGQEPQHF	TGTGCCAGCAGCTTGGAGGGGCAGGAGCCCCAGCATTTT
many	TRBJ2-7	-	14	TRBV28	CASSLSESSYEQYF	TGTGCCAGCAGTTTATCGGAAAGCTCCTACGAGCAGTACTTC
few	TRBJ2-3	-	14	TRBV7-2	CASAWSSTTDTQYF	TGTGCCAGCGCGTGGAGTTCGACCACAGATACGCAGTATTTT
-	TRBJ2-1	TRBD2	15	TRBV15	CATSREHSGSNEQFF	TGTGCCACCAGCAGAGAGCATAGCGGGTCCAATGAGCAGTTCTTC
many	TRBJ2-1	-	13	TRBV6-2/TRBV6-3	CASSRDFYFEQFF	TGTGCCAGCAGCAGGGATTTCTATTTTGAGCAGTTCTTC
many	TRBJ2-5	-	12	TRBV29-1	CSVARGGETQYF	TGCAGCGTTGCCAGGGGAGGAGAGACCCAGTACTTC
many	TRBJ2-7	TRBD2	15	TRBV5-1	CASSGTSGSPYEQYF	TGCGCCAGCAGCGGAACTAGCGGGAGCCCCTACGAGCAGTACTTC
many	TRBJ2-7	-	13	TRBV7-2	CASSSAVPYEQYF	TGTGCCAGCAGCTCAGCTGTGCCCTACGAGCAGTACTTC
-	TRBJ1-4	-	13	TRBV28	CASTDDAKEKLFF	TGTGCCAGCACCGATGATGCCAAGGAAAAACTGTTTTTT
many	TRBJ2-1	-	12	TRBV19	CASSQTLNEQFF	TGTGCCAGTAGCCAAACCTTAAATGAGCAGTTCTTC
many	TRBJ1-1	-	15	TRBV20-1	CSAPRVRTVFTEAFF	TGCAGTGCTCCTCGCGTCCGGACAGTCTTCACTGAAGCTTTCTTT
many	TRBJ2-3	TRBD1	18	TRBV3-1	CASSQGGWDSARTDTQYF	TGTGCCAGCAGCCAAGGGGGTTGGGACAGCGCCCGCACAGATACGCAGTATTTT
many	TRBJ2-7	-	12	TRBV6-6	CASRRDWYEQYF	TGTGCCAGCAGGCGGGACTGGTACGAGCAGTACTTC
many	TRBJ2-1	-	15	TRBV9	CASSVGLVSYNEQFF	TGTGCCAGCAGCGTAGGTCTAGTCTCCTACAATGAGCAGTTCTTC
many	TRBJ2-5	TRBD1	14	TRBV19	CASSTGQGRETQYF	TGTGCCAGTAGTACCGGACAGGGCAGGGAGACCCAGTACTTC
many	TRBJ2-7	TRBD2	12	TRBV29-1	CSVGLAAEWQYF	TGCAGCGTTGGACTAGCGGCGGAGTGGCAGTACTTC
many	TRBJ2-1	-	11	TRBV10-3	CAISGYREQFF	TGTGCCATCAGTGGATACAGAGAGCAGTTCTTC
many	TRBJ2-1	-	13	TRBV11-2	CASSLSLVNEQFF	TGTGCCAGCAGCTTAAGTCTAGTCAATGAGCAGTTCTTC
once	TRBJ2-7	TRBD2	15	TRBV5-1	CASSRLAGDTYEQYF	TGCGCCAGCAGCAGACTAGCGGGCGACACCTACGAGCAGTACTTC
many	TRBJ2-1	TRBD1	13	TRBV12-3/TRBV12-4	CASSGGQGNEQFF	TGTGCCAGCAGTGGAGGACAGGGAAATGAGCAGTTCTTC
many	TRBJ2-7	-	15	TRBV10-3	CAIRRNSGDSYEQYF	TGTGCCATCAGGAGGAATAGTGGGGACTCCTACGAGCAGTACTTC
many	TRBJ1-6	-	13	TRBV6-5	CASSYNSNSPLHF	TGTGCCAGCAGTTACAACAGCAATTCACCCCTCCACTTT
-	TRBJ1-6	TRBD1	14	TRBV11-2	CASRSGTGNSPPHF	TGTGCCAGCAGGTCCGGGACAGGGAATTCACCCCCTCACTTT
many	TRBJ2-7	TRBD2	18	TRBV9	CASSVGLAGGPMAHEQYF	TGTGCCAGCAGCGTAGGGCTAGCGGGAGGGCCAATGGCCCACGAGCAGTACTTC
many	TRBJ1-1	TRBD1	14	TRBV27	CASSSDRGSDEAFF	TGTGCCAGCAGTTCCGACAGGGGTTCAGATGAAGCTTTCTTT